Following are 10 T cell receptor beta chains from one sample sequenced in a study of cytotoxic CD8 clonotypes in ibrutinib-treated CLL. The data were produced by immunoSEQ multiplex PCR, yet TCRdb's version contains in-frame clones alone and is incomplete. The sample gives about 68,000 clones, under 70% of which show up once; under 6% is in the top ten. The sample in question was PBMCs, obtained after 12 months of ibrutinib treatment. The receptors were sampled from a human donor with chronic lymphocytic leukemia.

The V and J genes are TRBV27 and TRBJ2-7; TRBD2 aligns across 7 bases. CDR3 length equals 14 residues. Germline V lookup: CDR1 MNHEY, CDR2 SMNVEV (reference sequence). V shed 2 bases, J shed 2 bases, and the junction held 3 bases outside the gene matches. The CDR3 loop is CASSLERGPYEQYF. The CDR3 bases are TGTGCCAGCAGTTTAGAGCGGGGACCCTACGAGCAGTACTTC.

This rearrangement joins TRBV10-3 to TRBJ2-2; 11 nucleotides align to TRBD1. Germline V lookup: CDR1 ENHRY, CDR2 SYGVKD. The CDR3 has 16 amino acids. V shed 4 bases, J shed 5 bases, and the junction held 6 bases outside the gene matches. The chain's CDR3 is CAISGVRDRGTGELFF. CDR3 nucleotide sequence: TGTGCCATCAGTGGGGTCCGGGACAGGGGGACCGGGGAGCTGTTTTTT.

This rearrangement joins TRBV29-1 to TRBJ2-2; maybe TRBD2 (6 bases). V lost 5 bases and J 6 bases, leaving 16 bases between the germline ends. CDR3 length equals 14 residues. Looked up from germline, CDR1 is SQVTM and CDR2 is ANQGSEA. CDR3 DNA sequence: TGCAGCGTTAAAAAGATGCCGGGGGCCGGGGAGCTGTTTTTT. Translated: CSVKKMPGAGELFF.

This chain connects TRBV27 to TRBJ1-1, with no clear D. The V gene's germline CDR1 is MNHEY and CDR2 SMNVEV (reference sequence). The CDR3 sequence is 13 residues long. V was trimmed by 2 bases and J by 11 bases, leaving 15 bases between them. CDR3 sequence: CASSLRVTSAAFF. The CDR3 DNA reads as TGTGCCAGCAGTTTACGGGTTACCAGCGCGGCTTTCTTT.

CDR3 amino acids: CASSLKPPGTGQGYGYTF. CDR3 in DNA: TGCGCCAGCAGCTTAAAACCTCCCGGGACAGGGCAGGGGTATGGCTACACCTTC. The chain is built from TRBV5-1 and TRBJ1-2; 9 nucleotides align to TRBD1. CDR3 length: 18 amino acids. Germline V gene lookup returns CDR1 SGHRS and CDR2 YFSETQ. V lost 2 bases and J lost 5; bases outside the gene matches: 16.

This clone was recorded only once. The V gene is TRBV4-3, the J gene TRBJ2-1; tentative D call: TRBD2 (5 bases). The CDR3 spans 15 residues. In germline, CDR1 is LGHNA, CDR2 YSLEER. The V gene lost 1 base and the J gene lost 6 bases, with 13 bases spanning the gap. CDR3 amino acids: CASSQVASNVNEQFF. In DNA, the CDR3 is TGCGCCAGCAGCCAAGTTGCTAGCAACGTCAATGAGCAGTTCTTC.

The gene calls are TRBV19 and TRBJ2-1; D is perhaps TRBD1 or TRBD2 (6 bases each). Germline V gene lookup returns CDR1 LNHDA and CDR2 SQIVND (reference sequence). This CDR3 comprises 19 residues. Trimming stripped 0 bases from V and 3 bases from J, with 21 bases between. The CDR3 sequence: CASSIEGRGWDTLYNEQFF. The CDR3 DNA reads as TGTGCCAGTAGTATAGAAGGCCGGGGGTGGGACACACTCTACAATGAGCAGTTCTTC.

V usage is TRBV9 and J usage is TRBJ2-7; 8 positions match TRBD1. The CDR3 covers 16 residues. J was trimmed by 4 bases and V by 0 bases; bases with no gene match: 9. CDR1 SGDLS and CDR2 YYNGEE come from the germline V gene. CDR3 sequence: CASSVGWTGMTYEQYF. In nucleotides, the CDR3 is TGTGCCAGCAGCGTAGGTTGGACAGGGATGACGTACGAGCAGTACTTC. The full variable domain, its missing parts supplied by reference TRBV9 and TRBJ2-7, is DSGVTQTPKHLITATGQRVTLRCSPRSGDLSVYWYQQSLDQGLQFLIQYYNGEERAKGNILERFSAQQFPDLHSELNLSSLELGDSALYFCASSVGWTGMTYEQYFGPGTRLTVT.

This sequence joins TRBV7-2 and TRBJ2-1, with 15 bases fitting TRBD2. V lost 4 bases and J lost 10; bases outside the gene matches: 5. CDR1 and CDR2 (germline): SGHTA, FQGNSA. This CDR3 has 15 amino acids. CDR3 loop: CASSSEGTSGREQFF. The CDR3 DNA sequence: TGTGCCAGCAGCTCGGAGGGGACTAGCGGGAGGGAGCAGTTCTTC.

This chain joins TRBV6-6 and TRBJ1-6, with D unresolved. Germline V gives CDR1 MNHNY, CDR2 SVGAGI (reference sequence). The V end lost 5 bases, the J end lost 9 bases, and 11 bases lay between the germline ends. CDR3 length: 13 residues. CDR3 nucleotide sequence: TGTGCCAGCAGTCATCTGAGAGGTTCACCCCTCCACTTT. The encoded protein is CASSHLRGSPLHF.